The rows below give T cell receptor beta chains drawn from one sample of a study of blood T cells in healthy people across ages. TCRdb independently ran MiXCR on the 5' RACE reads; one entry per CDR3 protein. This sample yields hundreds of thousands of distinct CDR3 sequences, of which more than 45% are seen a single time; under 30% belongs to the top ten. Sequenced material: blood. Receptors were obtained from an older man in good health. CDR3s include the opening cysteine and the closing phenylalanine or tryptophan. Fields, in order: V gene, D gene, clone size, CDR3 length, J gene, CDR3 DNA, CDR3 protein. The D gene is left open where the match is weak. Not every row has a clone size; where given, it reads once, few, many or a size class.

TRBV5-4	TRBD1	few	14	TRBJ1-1	TGTGCCAGCAGCTCTCGGGACAGGGTCTCTGAAGCTTTCTTT	CASSSRDRVSEAFF
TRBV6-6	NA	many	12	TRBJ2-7	TGTGCCAGCAGTTACCAGACCTACGAGCAGTACTTC	CASSYQTYEQYF
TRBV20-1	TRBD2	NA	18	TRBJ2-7	TGCAGTGCTAGATCCCGCACTGGACTAGCGGGAGGGTATAACGAGCAGTACTTC	CSARSRTGLAGGYNEQYF
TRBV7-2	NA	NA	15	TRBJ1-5	TGTGCCAGCAGCTTAGATACCTCTTTGCATCAGCCCCAGCATTTT	CASSLDTSLHQPQHF
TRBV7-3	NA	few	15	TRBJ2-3	TGTGCCAGCAGCTTAATGTCGGGAAGGACAGATACGCAGTATTTT	CASSLMSGRTDTQYF
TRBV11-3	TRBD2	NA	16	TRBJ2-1	TGTGCCAGCAGCCCGGGACTAGCGGGGGGGCAAAATGAGCAGTTCTTC	CASSPGLAGGQNEQFF
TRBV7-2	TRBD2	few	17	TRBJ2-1	TGTGCCAGCAGCTTCCAGACTAGCGGCACTACCTACAATGAGCAGTTCTTC	CASSFQTSGTTYNEQFF
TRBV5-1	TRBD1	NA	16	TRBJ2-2	TGCGCCAGCAGCTTCTGGACAGGGGCGGACACCGGGGAGCTGTTTTTT	CASSFWTGADTGELFF
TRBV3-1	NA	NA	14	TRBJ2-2	TGTGCCAGCAGCCGCCTCAGGAGCACCGGGGAGCTGTTTTTT	CASSRLRSTGELFF
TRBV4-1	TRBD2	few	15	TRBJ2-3	TGCGCCAGCAGCCAGACTAGCGGCCTAAGAGATACGCAGTATTTT	CASSQTSGLRDTQYF
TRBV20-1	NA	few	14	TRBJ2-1	TGCAGTGCTAGCCGAGGGAGTCGGGCGTGGGAGCAGTTCTTC	CSASRGSRAWEQFF
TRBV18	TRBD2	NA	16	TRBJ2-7	TGTGCCAGCTCACCATGGGCGGCCGGGACTAGCGGCGAGCAGTACTTC	CASSPWAAGTSGEQYF